This TCR beta chain was identified in a study of human T cells and chemical hapten exposure. The time point: pre-sensitization, week 0. Treatment reported: therapeutic diphenylcyclopropenone sensitization with weekly scalp DPC. V dropped 5 bases and J dropped 2; count of bases not matched to a gene: 0. This CDR3 is 11 amino acids long. Germline CDR1 and CDR2: DFQATT and SNEGSKA (reference sequence). TCRdb independently ran MiXCR on the RACE reads; one entry per CDR3 protein. The table shows roughly 120,000 distinct CDR3 sequences, with less than 15% occurring only once. This sample comprised whole blood, obtained in connection with sensitization to the hapten diphenylcyclopropenone (DPC). This chain uses TRBV20-1 with TRBJ2-7; 7 bases align to TRBD1. This receptor was taken from a woman between 18 and 29 years old with alopecia areata. Some clones in this sample may be carry-over from other donors' samples. In nucleotides, the CDR3 is TGCAGTGCTCAGGGGGCCTACGAGCAGTACTTC. Protein: CSAQGAYEQYF.